This TCR beta chain originates from a study of cytomegalovirus exposure and HLA in healthy donors. Study summary: The same platform was used for the roughly 120 validation repertoires as for the approximately 720 first-cohort repertoires, as reported in a later analysis.

A word on this clone: Its cognate antigen is unknown.

Profiling relied on immunoSEQ multiplex PCR, and the TCRdb table lists in-frame clones only, not all of them. The table includes more than 90,000 clones, approximately 90% detected once. The length of the CDR3 is 16 residues. J lost 1 base, V lost 5 bases, and 10 bases had no gene match. Germline V gene lookup returns CDR1 SGHTA and CDR2 FQGNSA. Overall study findings and caveats: Subsequent analysis found a tendency for first-cohort TCR clusters to co-occur within the 120 or so validation repertoires. Some TCR beta chains (164 of them) were listed as cytomegalovirus-associated.

The chain employs TRBV7-2 and TRBJ1-1; 7 bases agree with TRBD1. Sequencing was carried out using PBMCs. This receptor was identified in a man between 18 and 35 years old in good health and CMV-seronegative. The CDR3: CASSPYRGGRNTEAFF. The CDR3 region has the DNA TGTGCCAGCAGCCCTTACAGGGGAGGTCGGAACACTGAAGCTTTCTTT.